This record concerns one T cell receptor (beta chain) sequence. This record belongs to a study of blood T cell repertoires in COVID-19. Study-level information: Acute-phase and convalescent COVID-19 samples originated in the United States, Italy and Spain. The analysed material was cDNA or gDNA that came from T cells, B-cell-depleted T cells, or PBMCs.

The CDR3 is 14 residues long. After removal of 4 bases from V and 6 bases from J, the junction contained 4 bases not matched to a gene. CDR1 is LGHDT, CDR2 YNNKEL, per germline (reference sequence). Original analysis: Scientists estimated how many nucleated cells there were by amplifying reference gene primers. Clones were read by immunoSEQ multiplex PCR, and TCRdb kept only the in-frame ones, dropping some. The V and J calls and clone size were taken over from that table, and D and trimming were inferred from the DNA. The table records 70,000 to 85,000 clones, 88% of them present only once. Sequenced input: peripheral blood. This sequence was found in a man between 65 and 85 years old with active or convalescent COVID-19. The V call is TRBV3-1 (or the pseudogene TRBV3-2), the J call TRBJ2-1, with TRBD2 identical over 9 bases. This CDR3 reads CASSRYSGSNEQFF. CDR3 nucleotides: TGTGCCAGCAGCCGGTATAGCGGGAGCAATGAGCAGTTCTTC.